This TCR beta chain originates from a study of low-dose radiotherapy and immunotherapy resistance in tumors. Gene-specific TRAV and TRBV primers were used for first-strand cDNA, covering alpha and beta chains. TCRs were put through 20 PCR cycles of amplification with Phusion. A constant-region primer and the V-primer adapter served as the primer pair. Each CDR3 protein is one row after TCRdb ran MiXCR on the reads. The sample consists of 60,000 to 90,000 distinct CDR3 sequences, about a third of them appearing once. On this clonotype: This sequence is one base from a far larger clone and is likely a read error.

The V and J ends lost 2 bases and 11 bases, in that order; junction bases with no gene match: 18. The CDR3 length is 17 residues. Germline CDR1 and CDR2: MNHNS and SASEGT. The time point: before trial treatment. Low-dose radiotherapy and low-dose cyclophosphamide, together with aspirin, ipilimumab and nivolumab, were given to donors. The chain links TRBV6-1 to TRBJ2-5; 9 bases match TRBD1. Sequencing used PBMCs, obtained before treatment. The clonotype was recovered from a female donor with ovarian cancer. The CDR3 protein is CASSETFGTGSLNEQYF. The CDR3 nucleotides read TGTGCCAGCAGTGAAACCTTCGGGACAGGGAGCCTCAATGAGCAGTACTTC.